These 5 T cell receptor beta chains share one sample of origin, sequenced in a study of beta chain features in type 1 diabetes. Overall study findings and caveats: All four CD4+ subsets from Type 1 diabetes patients carried moderately but significantly shorter TCRB CDR3s.

Of the isolated RNA, all was reverse transcribed, and so the sequenced material was expressed TCRB transcripts. TCRdb's copy holds only in-frame clones and misses some; the assay was immunoSEQ multiplex PCR. The sample consists of over 600,000 clones, around 11% of them appearing once. Antigens of these TCRs are unknown. The sample was naive CD4+ T cells from blood. The receptors stem from a man aged 30 to 45 with type 1 diabetes.

The rearrangement uses TRBV4-3 and TRBJ1-1; D call uncertain. V lost 1 base and J lost 1, with 7 bases in between. The germline gives CDR1 LGHNA, CDR2 YSLEER. There are 14 residues in the CDR3. CDR3 bases: TGCGCCAGCAGCCAAGGGCCGCAGAACACTGAAGCTTTCTTT. It translates to CASSQGPQNTEAFF.

This chain joins TRBV4-3 and TRBJ1-1; D is unresolved. Trimming removed 3 bases from V and 1 base from J, with 12 bases in between. The CDR3 runs 15 residues. Looked up from germline, CDR1 is LGHNA and CDR2 is YSLEER. CDR3 sequence: CASSHSGRWNTEAFF. CDR3 coding DNA: TGCGCCAGCAGCCATTCTGGGCGGTGGAACACTGAAGCTTTCTTT.

The rearrangement joins TRBV4-3 to TRBJ2-6; TRBD1 aligns across 8 bases. CDR3 length equals 17 residues. Trimming removed 1 base from V and 2 bases from J; junction bases left unmatched: 4. CDR1 and CDR2 from the germline V gene are LGHNA and YSLEER. The CDR3 DNA reads TGCGCCAGCAGCCAAGTTTTACAGGGGGCTGGGGCCAACGTCCTGACTTTC. Translation gives CASSQVLQGAGANVLTF.

This clone has only a few counts. This sample includes further DNA sequences coding for the same CDR3. The chain carries TRBV11-2 and TRBJ2-1, with D hard to call. Germline CDR1 and CDR2: SGHAT and FQNNGV. This CDR3 comprises 13 residues. Trimming took 1 base from V and 4 from J, leaving 5 bases between them. The CDR3 bases are TGTGCCAGCAGCTTAGGCCTATACAATGAGCAGTTCTTC. This translates into CASSLGLYNEQFF.

The table lists this clone with many counts. The chain combines TRBV28 with TRBJ2-4; D perhaps matches TRBD2 (6 bases). Between the trimmed V and J ends, which lost 8 bases and 5 bases, there was a span of 13 bases. There are 13 residues in the CDR3. The germline gives CDR1 MDHEN, CDR2 SYDVKM. CDR3 residues: CASGPGTENIQYF. In DNA, the CDR3 is TGTGCCAGCGGGCCTGGGACTGAAAACATTCAGTACTTC.